A selection of T cell receptor beta chains follows, all from one sample in a study of blood T cell repertoires in COVID-19. Sequencing was performed with immunoSEQ multiplex PCR; in TCRdb, only in-frame clones are kept and a portion is missing. The sample shows about 350,000 clones, roughly 86% of them seen only once. Sample: peripheral blood. The receptors here all came from a woman aged 65 to 85 with COVID-19, enrolled during active disease. The CDR3 runs from the conserved cysteine through the conserved F or W. D genes are given only for firm matches. The size entry is marked missing in some rows and otherwise reads once, few, many or a size class.

J: TRBJ1-1
D: NA
V: TRBV15
length: 16
size: NA
CDR3: CATSPDPGTYYTEAFF
DNA: TGTGCCACCAGCCCAGATCCCGGGACATATTATACTGAAGCTTTCTTT

J: TRBJ2-7
D: TRBD2
V: TRBV6-1
length: 15
size: NA
CDR3: CASSEWTSGSYEQYF
DNA: TGTGCCAGCAGTGAATGGACTAGCGGGTCCTACGAGCAGTACTTC

J: TRBJ2-3
D: TRBD2
V: TRBV24-1
length: 16
size: NA
CDR3: CATSDLAGGRSDTQYF
DNA: TGTGCCACCAGTGACCTTGCGGGGGGGAGGTCAGATACGCAGTATTTT

J: TRBJ2-7
D: TRBD1
V: TRBV9
length: 15
size: NA
CDR3: CASSPTGQGFYEQYF
DNA: TGTGCCAGCAGCCCCACCGGACAGGGATTCTACGAGCAGTACTTC

J: TRBJ1-2
D: TRBD1
V: TRBV4-1
length: 15
size: NA
CDR3: CASSQDPGTGRGYTF
DNA: TGCGCCAGCAGCCAAGATCCCGGGACAGGGCGCGGCTACACCTTC

J: TRBJ1-2
D: TRBD1
V: TRBV4-1
length: 17
size: NA
CDR3: CASSTSSRDRAPRGYTF
DNA: TGCGCCAGCAGTACCTCTTCCCGGGACAGGGCCCCTAGGGGCTACACCTTC

J: TRBJ1-1
D: TRBD1
V: TRBV28
length: 14
size: NA
CDR3: CASSFDREDTEAFF
DNA: TGTGCCAGCAGTTTTGACAGGGAAGACACTGAAGCTTTCTTT

J: TRBJ1-6
D: NA
V: TRBV6-5
length: 13
size: NA
CDR3: CASRALYNSPLHF
DNA: TGTGCCAGCAGGGCACTATATAATTCACCCCTCCACTTT

J: TRBJ1-2
D: TRBD1
V: TRBV28
length: 15
size: NA
CDR3: CASSLLGQGVYGYTF
DNA: TGTGCCAGCAGTTTATTGGGACAGGGCGTCTATGGCTACACCTTC

J: TRBJ1-2
D: NA
V: TRBV6-5
length: 14
size: NA
CDR3: CASSYKDTNYGYTF
DNA: TGTGCCAGCAGTTACAAGGACACTAACTATGGCTACACCTTC

J: TRBJ2-1
D: TRBD1
V: TRBV27
length: 15
size: NA
CDR3: CASNPLRQGSNEQFF
DNA: TGTGCCAGCAACCCCCTGCGACAGGGGTCAAATGAGCAGTTCTTC

J: TRBJ1-1
D: NA
V: TRBV27
length: 13
size: NA
CDR3: CASRINMNTEAFF
DNA: TGTGCCAGCAGAATTAACATGAACACTGAAGCTTTCTTT

J: TRBJ1-1
D: TRBD1
V: TRBV9
length: 15
size: NA
CDR3: CASSENRGQDTEAFF
DNA: TGTGCCAGCAGCGAAAACAGGGGACAAGACACTGAAGCTTTCTTT

J: TRBJ1-1
D: NA
V: TRBV20-1
length: 11
size: NA
CDR3: CSPRGPTEAFF
DNA: TGCAGCCCCAGGGGCCCCACTGAAGCTTTCTTT

J: TRBJ1-1
D: TRBD1
V: TRBV28
length: 13
size: NA
CDR3: CASKTGANTEAFF
DNA: TGTGCCAGCAAAACAGGGGCGAACACTGAAGCTTTCTTT

J: TRBJ2-7
D: NA
V: TRBV28
length: 13
size: NA
CDR3: CARQGLTPYEQYF
DNA: TGTGCCCGGCAGGGCTTAACCCCCTACGAGCAGTACTTC

J: TRBJ2-1
D: TRBD1
V: TRBV7-9
length: 16
size: NA
CDR3: CASSIPDRELNNEQFF
DNA: TGTGCCAGCAGCATCCCGGACAGGGAACTCAACAATGAGCAGTTCTTC

J: TRBJ1-2
D: TRBD1
V: TRBV20-1
length: 15
size: NA
CDR3: CSASNSGQGAVGYTF
DNA: TGCAGTGCTAGTAATTCGGGACAGGGGGCGGTTGGCTACACCTTC

J: TRBJ2-7
D: TRBD1
V: TRBV28
length: 14
size: few
CDR3: CASSFIDRGNEQYF
DNA: TGTGCCAGCAGTTTTATCGACAGGGGAAACGAGCAGTACTTC

J: TRBJ1-2
D: NA
V: TRBV20-1
length: 11
size: NA
CDR3: CSAVGQRGYTF
DNA: TGCAGTGCCGTGGGGCAACGGGGCTACACCTTC

J: TRBJ2-5
D: TRBD2
V: TRBV6-5
length: 14
size: NA
CDR3: CASMVGGGQETQYF
DNA: TGTGCCAGCATGGTGGGGGGGGGCCAAGAGACCCAGTACTTC

J: TRBJ1-4
D: NA
V: TRBV5-1
length: 14
size: NA
CDR3: CASSRNGWEEKLFF
DNA: TGCGCCAGCAGCCGAAATGGGTGGGAGGAAAAACTGTTTTTT

J: TRBJ1-1
D: NA
V: TRBV9
length: 15
size: NA
CDR3: CASSVAGGMNTEAFF
DNA: TGTGCCAGCAGCGTAGCGGGTGGTATGAACACTGAAGCTTTCTTT

J: TRBJ1-2
D: NA
V: TRBV6-1
length: 13
size: NA
CDR3: CASSETRVYGYTF
DNA: TGTGCCAGCAGTGAAACGAGGGTCTATGGCTACACCTTC

J: TRBJ2-3
D: TRBD2
V: TRBV24-1
length: 17
size: NA
CDR3: CATSDPWIAGSTDTQYF
DNA: TGTGCCACCAGTGATCCCTGGATAGCGGGGTCCACAGATACGCAGTATTTT

J: TRBJ2-7
D: TRBD1
V: TRBV6-1
length: 16
size: NA
CDR3: CASSASGTGSSYEQYF
DNA: TGTGCCAGCAGTGCCTCCGGGACAGGGAGCTCCTACGAGCAGTACTTC

J: TRBJ2-7
D: NA
V: TRBV3-1/TRBV3-2
length: 14
size: once
CDR3: CASSQSQGRDEQYF
DNA: TGTGCCAGCAGCCAATCCCAGGGTCGGGACGAGCAGTACTTC

J: TRBJ2-4
D: NA
V: TRBV19
length: 16
size: once
CDR3: CASSIFPRDGGNIQYF
DNA: TGTGCCAGTAGTATCTTCCCCCGGGACGGAGGGAACATTCAGTACTTC

J: TRBJ1-5
D: NA
V: TRBV19
length: 17
size: NA
CDR3: CASSREGSIFSFEPQHF
DNA: TGTGCCAGTAGTAGGGAGGGCAGCATATTTTCTTTCGAACCCCAGCATTTT

J: TRBJ2-3
D: NA
V: TRBV5-4
length: 15
size: NA
CDR3: CASSPRGGTADTQYF
DNA: TGTGCCAGCAGCCCTAGAGGAGGGACCGCGGATACGCAGTATTTT

J: TRBJ1-2
D: TRBD1
V: TRBV5-6
length: 14
size: NA
CDR3: CASTRDRENYGYTF
DNA: TGTGCCAGCACCCGGGACAGGGAAAACTATGGCTACACCTTC

J: TRBJ1-2
D: NA
V: TRBV18
length: 15
size: NA
CDR3: CASSPYRAQDYGYTF
DNA: TGTGCCAGCTCACCCTACAGGGCCCAGGACTATGGCTACACCTTC

J: TRBJ2-5
D: TRBD1
V: TRBV2
length: 14
size: NA
CDR3: CASSRDRGTETQYF
DNA: TGTGCCAGCAGTCGGGACAGGGGGACAGAGACCCAGTACTTC

J: TRBJ1-5
D: TRBD1
V: TRBV5-1
length: 15
size: NA
CDR3: CASSLTGQGTQPQHF
DNA: TGCGCCAGCAGCTTGACGGGACAGGGTACTCAGCCCCAGCATTTT

J: TRBJ1-2
D: TRBD1
V: TRBV7-2
length: 18
size: NA
CDR3: CASSSSGTGDPPHYGYTF
DNA: TGTGCCAGCAGCTCGTCAGGGACAGGGGATCCCCCTCACTATGGCTACACCTTC

J: TRBJ2-5
D: NA
V: TRBV10-2
length: 13
size: NA
CDR3: CASSGLGQETQYF
DNA: TGCGCCAGCAGTGGACTAGGCCAAGAGACCCAGTACTTC

J: TRBJ1-3
D: NA
V: TRBV6-5
length: 14
size: NA
CDR3: CASSLRGAGDTIYF
DNA: TGTGCCAGCTCCCTCCGGGGGGCAGGGGACACCATATATTTT

J: TRBJ2-1
D: TRBD2
V: TRBV7-2
length: 15
size: few
CDR3: CASSWTSGPYNEQFF
DNA: TGTGCCAGCAGCTGGACTAGCGGCCCCTACAATGAGCAGTTCTTC

J: TRBJ1-2
D: TRBD1
V: TRBV29-1
length: 13
size: NA
CDR3: CSVAGGGNYGYTF
DNA: TGCAGCGTTGCAGGGGGCGGGAACTATGGCTACACCTTC

J: TRBJ2-7
D: TRBD1
V: TRBV28
length: 16
size: NA
CDR3: CASIPGGQGGSYEQYF
DNA: TGTGCCAGCATTCCTGGGGGACAGGGAGGCTCCTACGAGCAGTACTTC

J: TRBJ1-5
D: TRBD1
V: TRBV19
length: 16
size: NA
CDR3: CASSGRQGMINQPQHF
DNA: TGTGCCAGTAGTGGTCGACAGGGGATGATCAATCAGCCCCAGCATTTT

J: TRBJ1-1
D: TRBD1
V: TRBV29-1
length: 14
size: NA
CDR3: CSVSTGGVNTEAFF
DNA: TGCAGCGTGTCCACAGGGGGGGTGAACACTGAAGCTTTCTTT

J: TRBJ1-2
D: NA
V: TRBV10-3
length: 14
size: NA
CDR3: CAISELDRRYGYTF
DNA: TGTGCCATCAGTGAATTGGACAGACGCTATGGCTACACCTTC

J: TRBJ1-1
D: TRBD1
V: TRBV2
length: 14
size: NA
CDR3: CASSGQGPNTEAFF
DNA: TGTGCCAGCAGTGGACAGGGGCCCAACACTGAAGCTTTCTTT

J: TRBJ2-1
D: TRBD1
V: TRBV28
length: 14
size: NA
CDR3: CASRGTERYNEQFF
DNA: TGTGCCAGCAGGGGGACAGAGAGATACAATGAGCAGTTCTTC

J: TRBJ2-3
D: NA
V: TRBV3-1/TRBV3-2
length: 14
size: NA
CDR3: CASSQDADTDTQYF
DNA: TGTGCCAGCAGCCAAGATGCGGACACAGATACGCAGTATTTT

J: TRBJ1-1
D: TRBD1
V: TRBV15
length: 12
size: once
CDR3: CATGTANTEAFF
DNA: TGTGCCACTGGGACAGCCAACACTGAAGCTTTCTTT

J: TRBJ1-3
D: TRBD1
V: TRBV28
length: 16
size: NA
CDR3: CASSTGGMHSGNTIYF
DNA: TGTGCCAGCAGTACAGGGGGCATGCATTCTGGAAACACCATATATTTT

J: TRBJ1-1
D: NA
V: TRBV19
length: 13
size: NA
CDR3: CASSMYSHTEAFF
DNA: TGTGCCAGTAGTATGTACAGTCACACTGAAGCTTTCTTT

J: TRBJ1-2
D: TRBD1
V: TRBV29-1
length: 12
size: NA
CDR3: CSGERGQGGYTF
DNA: TGCAGCGGGGAAAGGGGGCAGGGCGGCTACACCTTC

J: TRBJ1-4
D: NA
V: TRBV13
length: 15
size: NA
CDR3: CASSLARSGDEKLFF
DNA: TGTGCCAGCAGCTTAGCTCGGTCAGGGGATGAAAAACTGTTTTTT

J: TRBJ2-5
D: TRBD2
V: TRBV18
length: 16
size: NA
CDR3: CASSPPTSGSKETQYF
DNA: TGTGCCAGCTCACCACCGACTAGCGGGTCAAAAGAGACCCAGTACTTC

J: TRBJ2-6
D: NA
V: TRBV14
length: 15
size: NA
CDR3: CASSPSGAGANVLTF
DNA: TGTGCCAGCAGCCCCTCAGGGGCTGGGGCCAACGTCCTGACTTTC

J: TRBJ2-4
D: NA
V: TRBV27
length: 12
size: NA
CDR3: CASSPGGVDQYF
DNA: TGTGCCAGCAGTCCGGGCGGGGTCGATCAGTACTTC

J: TRBJ1-1
D: TRBD1
V: TRBV2
length: 13
size: NA
CDR3: CASKRTGDTEAFF
DNA: TGTGCCAGCAAGCGGACAGGGGACACTGAAGCTTTCTTT